Listed below are T cell receptor beta chains from one sample, sequenced in a study of T cell repertoires in cytomegalovirus infection. TCRdb itself ran the reads through MiXCR, one entry per CDR3 protein. The repertoire holds around 440,000 distinct CDR3 sequences, with around 11% as singletons. The specimen was PBMCs. These receptors were obtained from a human donor in good health (CMV status not recorded). Some clones in this sample may be carry-over from other donors' samples. CDR3s include the opening cysteine and the closing phenylalanine or tryptophan. A D gene is named only where the DNA matches it firmly. Size is omitted from some rows. Given values are once, few, many or a class for expanded clones.

d_gene: TRBD2; abundance: many; v_gene: TRBV11-3; j_gene: TRBJ2-1; CDR3nt: TGTGCCAGCAAGCAAGCGGGAGAACGGAATGAGCAGTTCTTC; CDR3aa: CASKQAGERNEQFF
d_gene: TRBD2; abundance: NA; v_gene: TRBV3-1; j_gene: TRBJ2-1; CDR3nt: TGTGCCAGCAGCCAAGTTTCAGCGGGGGTCTACAATGAGCAGTTCTTC; CDR3aa: CASSQVSAGVYNEQFF
d_gene: TRBD1; abundance: many; v_gene: TRBV7-2; j_gene: TRBJ1-2; CDR3nt: TGTGCCAGCAGCTTACAGGTCGGGACAGTTGGGTATGGCTACACCTTC; CDR3aa: CASSLQVGTVGYGYTF
d_gene: TRBD1; abundance: many; v_gene: TRBV28; j_gene: TRBJ1-5; CDR3nt: TGTGCCAGCAGTTTGTCCGACAGGGCGGATCAGCCCCAGCATTTT; CDR3aa: CASSLSDRADQPQHF
d_gene: NA; abundance: few; v_gene: TRBV5-5; j_gene: TRBJ2-1; CDR3nt: TGTGCCAGCAGCTTGGTCCCAACCTACAATGAGCAGTTCTTC; CDR3aa: CASSLVPTYNEQFF
d_gene: NA; abundance: many; v_gene: TRBV7-2; j_gene: TRBJ2-7; CDR3nt: TGTGCCAGCAGCGCCATCTACGAGCAGTACTTC; CDR3aa: CASSAIYEQYF
d_gene: TRBD1; abundance: many; v_gene: TRBV10-3; j_gene: TRBJ2-7; CDR3nt: TGTGCCATTCAGGACAGGACGAGCTCCTACGAGCAGTACTTC; CDR3aa: CAIQDRTSSYEQYF
d_gene: NA; abundance: many; v_gene: TRBV5-6; j_gene: TRBJ1-5; CDR3nt: TGTGCCAGCAGCTTGTATTCTCAGCCCCAGCATTTT; CDR3aa: CASSLYSQPQHF
d_gene: NA; abundance: few; v_gene: TRBV5-4; j_gene: TRBJ2-3; CDR3nt: TGTGCCAGCAGCCAGTGGGCTAGGAGTGAAATGGGTTCAGATACGCAGTATTTT; CDR3aa: CASSQWARSEMGSDTQYF
d_gene: NA; abundance: many; v_gene: TRBV19; j_gene: TRBJ2-5; CDR3nt: TGTGCCAGTAGTACGGGGGCCGCTAATCAAGAGACCCAGTACTTC; CDR3aa: CASSTGAANQETQYF
d_gene: TRBD2; abundance: few; v_gene: TRBV5-4; j_gene: TRBJ2-3; CDR3nt: TGTGCCAGCAGCTACCGGACTAGCGGGGCCACAGATACGCAGTATTTT; CDR3aa: CASSYRTSGATDTQYF
d_gene: NA; abundance: few; v_gene: TRBV7-3; j_gene: TRBJ2-3; CDR3nt: TGTGCCAGCAGCTTAACCGTAGGGGCTACGCAGTATTTT; CDR3aa: CASSLTVGATQYF
d_gene: NA; abundance: NA; v_gene: TRBV19; j_gene: TRBJ1-1; CDR3nt: TGTGCCAGTAGTATAGGTGCGAACACTGAAGCTTTCTTT; CDR3aa: CASSIGANTEAFF
d_gene: NA; abundance: once; v_gene: TRBV20-1; j_gene: TRBJ2-7; CDR3nt: TGCAGTGCTAGTGAGGGCCTGGCCTCCTACGAGCAGTACTTC; CDR3aa: CSASEGLASYEQYF
d_gene: NA; abundance: NA; v_gene: TRBV6-6; j_gene: TRBJ1-6; CDR3nt: TGTGCCAGCAGTACACCTAGACAGGATTCACCCCTCCACTTT; CDR3aa: CASSTPRQDSPLHF
d_gene: TRBD2; abundance: many; v_gene: TRBV12-3/TRBV12-4; j_gene: TRBJ2-7; CDR3nt: TGTGCCAGCAGCACTGGGGTAGCGGGAGTTGACGAGCAGTACTTC; CDR3aa: CASSTGVAGVDEQYF